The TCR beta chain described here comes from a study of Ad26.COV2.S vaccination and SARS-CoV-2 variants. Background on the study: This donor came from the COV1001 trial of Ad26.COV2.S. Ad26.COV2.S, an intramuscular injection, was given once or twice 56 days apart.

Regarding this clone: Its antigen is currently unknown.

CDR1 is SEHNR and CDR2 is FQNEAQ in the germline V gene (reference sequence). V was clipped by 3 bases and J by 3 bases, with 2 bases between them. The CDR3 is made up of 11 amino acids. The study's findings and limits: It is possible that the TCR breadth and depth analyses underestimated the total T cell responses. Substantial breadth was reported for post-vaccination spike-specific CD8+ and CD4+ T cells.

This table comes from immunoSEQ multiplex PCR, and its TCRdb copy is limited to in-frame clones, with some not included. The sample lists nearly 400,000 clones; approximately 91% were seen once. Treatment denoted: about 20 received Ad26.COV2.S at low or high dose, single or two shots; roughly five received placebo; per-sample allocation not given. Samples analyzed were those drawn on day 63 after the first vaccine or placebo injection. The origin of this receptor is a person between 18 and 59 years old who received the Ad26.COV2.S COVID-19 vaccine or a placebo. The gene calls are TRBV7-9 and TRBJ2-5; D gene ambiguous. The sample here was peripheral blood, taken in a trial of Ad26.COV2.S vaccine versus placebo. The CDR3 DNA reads TGTGCCAGCAGCTTTAAAGAGACCCAGTACTTC. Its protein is CASSFKETQYF.